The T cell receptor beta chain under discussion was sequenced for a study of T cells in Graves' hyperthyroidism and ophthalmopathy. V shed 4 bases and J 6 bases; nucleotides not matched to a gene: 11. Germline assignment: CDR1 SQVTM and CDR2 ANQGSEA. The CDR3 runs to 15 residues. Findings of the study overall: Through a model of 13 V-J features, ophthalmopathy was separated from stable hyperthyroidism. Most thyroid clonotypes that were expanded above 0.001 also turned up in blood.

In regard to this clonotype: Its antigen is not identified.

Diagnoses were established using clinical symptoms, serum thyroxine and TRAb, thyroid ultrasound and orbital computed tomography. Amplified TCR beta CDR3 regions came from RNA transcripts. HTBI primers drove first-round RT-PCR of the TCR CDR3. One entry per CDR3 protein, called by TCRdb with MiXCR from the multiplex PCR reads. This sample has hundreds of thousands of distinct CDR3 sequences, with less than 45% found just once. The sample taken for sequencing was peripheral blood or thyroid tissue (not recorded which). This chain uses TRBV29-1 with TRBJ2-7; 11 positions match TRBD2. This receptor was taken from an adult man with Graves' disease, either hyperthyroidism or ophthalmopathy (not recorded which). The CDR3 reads CSVGTDRLAGLEQYF. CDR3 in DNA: TGCAGCGTTGGGACAGACCGACTAGCGGGACTCGAGCAGTACTTC.